These 8 T cell receptor beta chains were all obtained from the same sample, sequenced in a study of shared clonotypes between healthy human individuals. Produced via immunoSEQ multiplex PCR; TCRdb's table is partial and in-frame only. There are about 2.3 million clones in the sample; roughly 93% occur only once, and 0.35% to 0.5% lies in the top ten. Sequencing was carried out using naive CD4+ T cells from PBMCs. Regarding subset: CD45RA+ positively selected. The receptors here all came from a man aged 18 to 35 in good health. Some clones in this sample may be carry-over from other donors' samples.

The chain employs TRBV5-1 and TRBJ1-5; D gene ambiguous. CDR1 SGHRS and CDR2 YFSETQ come from the germline V gene. This CDR3 has 12 amino acids. Trimming cost V 7 bases and J 6 bases, with 11 bases left between them. The CDR3 loop reads CASPLRGQPQHF. The CDR3 coding sequence is TGCGCCAGCCCCTTACGGGGTCAGCCCCAGCATTTT.

Note on this clone: The junction departs from the called germline gene at one end, perhaps through a read error. V usage is TRBV29-1 and J usage is TRBJ2-7, with 8 nucleotides matching TRBD1. Germline CDR1 is SQVTM and CDR2 is ANQGSEA. This CDR3 contains 13 residues. The DNA of the CDR3 is TGCAGCGTGGAAGGACAGGGCGGGAACGAGCAGTACTTC. Its protein product is CSVEGQGGNEQYF.

This sequence joins TRBV5-1 and TRBJ2-3, with D possibly being TRBD1 (5 bases). V shed 0 bases and J shed 1 base, with 12 bases lying between them. The CDR3 sequence is 16 residues long. Germline CDR1 reads SGHRS; CDR2 reads YFSETQ. CDR3 nucleotide sequence: TGCGCCAGCAGCTTGGAGGAAGGGGTCCGCACAGATACGCAGTATTTT. This translates into CASSLEEGVRTDTQYF.

This rearrangement joins TRBV2 to TRBJ1-2; D possibly corresponds to TRBD1 (6 bases). V gave up 1 base and J gave up 5 bases, with 8 bases separating them. From germline, CDR1 is SNHLY and CDR2 FYNNEI. There are 13 residues in the CDR3. This chain's CDR3 is CASSEEGEYGYTF. The CDR3 DNA is TGTGCCAGCAGTGAAGAGGGGGAATATGGCTACACCTTC.

The chain recombines TRBV27 with TRBJ1-4; a possible D gene is TRBD1 (5 bases). CDR3 length: 16 amino acids. The V end was cut by 6 bases, the J end by 8 bases, with 22 bases between. Germline V CDR1 and CDR2: MNHEY, SMNVEV (reference sequence). The DNA of the CDR3 is TGTGCCAGCAGACTTACACGGACGGCGGCAGGGGAAAAACTGTTTTTT. It specifies CASRLTRTAAGEKLFF.

This clone was found once. V gene TRBV18 combines with J gene TRBJ1-2, with 7 nucleotides matching TRBD1. After removal of 3 bases from V and 3 bases from J, the junction contained 7 bases not matched to a gene. Germline V lookup: CDR1 KGHSH, CDR2 LQKENI. The length of the CDR3 is 15 residues. CDR3 DNA: TGTGCCAGCTCACCCTGGGACAGATTAGACTATGGCTACACCTTC. Its protein is CASSPWDRLDYGYTF.

V gene TRBV28 combines with J gene TRBJ2-1, with 9 bases identical to TRBD2. The V gene's germline CDR1 is MDHEN and CDR2 SYDVKM. This CDR3 spans 12 amino acids. V lost 7 bases, J lost 15 bases, and 10 bases stayed unmatched. DNA of the CDR3: TGTGCCAGCACAATAGCGGGAGTTGCTCTGTTCTTC. It yields the protein CASTIAGVALFF.

The chain uses TRBV5-4 and TRBJ2-2; D may be TRBD2 (6 bases). The germline V gene encodes CDR1 SGHNT and CDR2 YYREEE (reference sequence). Between the trimmed V and J ends, which lost 0 bases and 6 bases, there was a span of 15 bases. The CDR3 length is 16 residues. CDR3 in amino acids: CASSLVAGSDPGELFF. The CDR3 bases are TGTGCCAGCAGCTTGGTTGCGGGATCCGATCCCGGGGAGCTGTTTTTT.